This T cell receptor (beta chain) came from a study of blood T cell repertoires in COVID-19. In the study overall: Samples of COVID-19 (acute and convalescent) were obtained from the United States, Italy and Spain. The analysed material was cDNA or gDNA that came from T cells, B-cell-depleted T cells, or PBMCs.

As handled by the study authors: The assay estimated nucleated cells by amplifying reference gene primers. Some clones are missing from TCRdb's copy, which holds only in-frame ones; the method was immunoSEQ multiplex PCR. Clone size and V and J calls were adopted from that table, with D and trimming inferred from the DNA. This table has 55,000 to 80,000 clones, roughly four fifths appearing once. This clone has more than one count but fewer than ten. Germline V gene sequence: CDR1 SGHKS, CDR2 YYEKEE (reference sequence). The CDR3 is 18 amino acids. The ends were cut back, 4 bases at V and 2 bases at J, with 21 bases in the middle.

The J gene is TRBJ2-2, the V gene TRBV5-5; D possibly corresponds to TRBD2 (6 bases). The TCR originated in a man between 60 and 75 years old with acute or convalescent COVID-19. Source material: peripheral blood. Written as DNA, the CDR3 is TGTGCCAGCAGCCCGTATCCGGGAGACGAGCGCAACACCGGGGAGCTGTTTTTT. It codes for CASSPYPGDERNTGELFF.